This T cell receptor beta chain was recorded in a study of graft-versus-host responses after intestinal transplantation. With regard to this clone: Its antigen remains unknown.

Libraries were prepared by immunoSEQ multiplex PCR; TCRdb keeps only in-frame clonotypes and omits some of them. Of about 94,000 clones in the sample, more than 85% were seen once. Trimming at V came to 0 bases and at J to 5 bases, leaving 6 bases not matched to a gene. The CDR3 loop spans 15 amino acids. The germline V gene encodes CDR1 MGHRA and CDR2 YSYEKL. This sequence joins TRBV4-1 and TRBJ1-2; 7 bases line up with TRBD1. Sample: unstimulated CD8+ T cells sorted from spleen or lymph node cells, taken before intestinal transplant. The origin of this receptor is a human donor who received an intestinal transplant. The CDR3 loop reads CASSQDYAGGYGYTF. The CDR3 bases are TGCGCCAGCAGCCAAGATTACGCAGGGGGGTATGGCTACACCTTC.